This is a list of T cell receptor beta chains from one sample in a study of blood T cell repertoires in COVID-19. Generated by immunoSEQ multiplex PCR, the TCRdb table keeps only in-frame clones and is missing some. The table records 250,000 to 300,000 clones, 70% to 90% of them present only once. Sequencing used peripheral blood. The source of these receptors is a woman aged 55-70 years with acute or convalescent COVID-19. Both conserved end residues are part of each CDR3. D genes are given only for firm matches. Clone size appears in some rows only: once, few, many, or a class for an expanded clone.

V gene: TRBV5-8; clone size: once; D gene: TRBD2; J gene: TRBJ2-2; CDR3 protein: CASGRRELNTGELFF; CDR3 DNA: TGTGCCAGCGGGAGGCGGGAGCTGAACACCGGGGAGCTGTTTTTT
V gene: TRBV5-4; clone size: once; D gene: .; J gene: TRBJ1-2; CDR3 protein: CASSPDGGGYGYTF; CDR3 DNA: TGTGCCAGCAGCCCGGATGGGGGCGGCTATGGCTACACCTTC
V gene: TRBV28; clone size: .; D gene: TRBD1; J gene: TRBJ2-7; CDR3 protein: CASSLSDRQGLWQYF; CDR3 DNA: TGTGCCAGCAGTTTATCAGACAGACAGGGTTTGTGGCAGTACTTC
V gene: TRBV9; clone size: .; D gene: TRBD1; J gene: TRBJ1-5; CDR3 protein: CASSTTGVGNQPQHF; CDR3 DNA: TGTGCCAGCAGCACAACAGGGGTCGGCAATCAGCCCCAGCATTTT
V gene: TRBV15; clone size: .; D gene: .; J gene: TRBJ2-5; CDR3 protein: CATSPGLQETQYF; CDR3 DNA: TGTGCCACCAGCCCGGGACTTCAAGAGACCCAGTACTTC
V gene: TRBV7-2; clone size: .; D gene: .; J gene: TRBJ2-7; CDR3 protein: CASSLTSYEQYF; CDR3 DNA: TGTGCCAGCAGCCTCACATCCTACGAGCAGTACTTC
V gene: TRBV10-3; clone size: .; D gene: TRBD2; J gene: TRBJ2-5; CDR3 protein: CAISEDRVAGQETQYF; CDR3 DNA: TGTGCCATCAGTGAAGACCGGGTAGCGGGTCAAGAGACCCAGTACTTC
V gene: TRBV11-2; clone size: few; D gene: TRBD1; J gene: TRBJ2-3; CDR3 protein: CASSLELGGDTQYF; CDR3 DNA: TGTGCCAGCAGCTTAGAACTAGGGGGCGATACGCAGTATTTT
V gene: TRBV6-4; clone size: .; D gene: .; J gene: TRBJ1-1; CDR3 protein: CASSEQKNTEAFF; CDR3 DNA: TGTGCCAGCAGTGAGCAGAAGAACACTGAAGCTTTCTTT
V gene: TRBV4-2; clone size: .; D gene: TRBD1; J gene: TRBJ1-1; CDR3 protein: CASSLTGQGRSEAFF; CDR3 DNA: TGTGCCAGCAGCCTAACCGGACAGGGGAGATCTGAAGCTTTCTTT
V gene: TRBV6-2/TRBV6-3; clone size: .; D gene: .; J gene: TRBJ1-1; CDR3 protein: CASSYSGGSEAFF; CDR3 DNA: TGTGCCAGCAGTTACAGCGGAGGGAGTGAAGCTTTCTTT
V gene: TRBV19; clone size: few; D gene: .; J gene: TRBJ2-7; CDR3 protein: CASSIASLAGHEQYF; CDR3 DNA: TGTGCCAGTAGTATAGCGTCCCTAGCTGGCCACGAGCAGTACTTC
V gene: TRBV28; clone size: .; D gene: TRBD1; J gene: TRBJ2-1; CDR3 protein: CASTERQGAGDEQFF; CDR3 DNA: TGTGCCAGCACGGAAAGACAGGGGGCGGGGGATGAGCAGTTCTTC
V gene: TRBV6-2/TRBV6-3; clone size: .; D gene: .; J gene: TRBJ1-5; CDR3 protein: CASSYVGYSNQPQHF; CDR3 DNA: TGTGCCAGCAGTTACGTGGGCTATAGCAATCAGCCCCAGCATTTT
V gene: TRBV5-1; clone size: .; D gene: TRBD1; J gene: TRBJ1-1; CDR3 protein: CASSLVGGGSTEAFF; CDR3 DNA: TGCGCCAGCAGCTTGGTTGGAGGGGGCTCTACTGAAGCTTTCTTT
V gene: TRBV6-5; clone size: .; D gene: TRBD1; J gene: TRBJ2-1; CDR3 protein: CASRRATGVYNEQFF; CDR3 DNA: TGTGCCAGCAGACGAGCGACAGGGGTATACAATGAGCAGTTCTTC
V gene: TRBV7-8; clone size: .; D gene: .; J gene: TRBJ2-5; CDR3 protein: CASSFPREKKTQYF; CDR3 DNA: TGTGCCAGCAGCTTTCCCAGGGAAAAGAAGACCCAGTACTTC
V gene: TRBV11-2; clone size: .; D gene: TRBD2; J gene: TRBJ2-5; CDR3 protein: CASTFRLAGGQETQYF; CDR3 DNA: TGTGCCAGCACCTTTCGACTAGCGGGAGGGCAAGAGACCCAGTACTTC
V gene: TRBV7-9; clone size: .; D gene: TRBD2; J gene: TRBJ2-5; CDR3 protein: CASSLTPSSGRETQYF; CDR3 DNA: TGTGCCAGCAGCTTAACCCCCTCTAGCGGGAGGGAGACCCAGTACTTC
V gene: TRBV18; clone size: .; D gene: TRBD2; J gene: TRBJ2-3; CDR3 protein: CASSATGGPPSTDTQYF; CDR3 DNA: TGTGCCAGCTCAGCAACGGGAGGGCCGCCTAGCACAGATACGCAGTATTTT
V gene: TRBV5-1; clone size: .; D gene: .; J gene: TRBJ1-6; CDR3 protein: CASSLEGDSSYNSPLHF; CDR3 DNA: TGCGCCAGCAGCTTGGAGGGCGACAGCTCCTATAATTCACCCCTCCACTTT
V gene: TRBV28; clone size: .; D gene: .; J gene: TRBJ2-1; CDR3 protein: CASTWGDNEQFF; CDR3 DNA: TGTGCCAGCACGTGGGGGGACAATGAGCAGTTCTTC
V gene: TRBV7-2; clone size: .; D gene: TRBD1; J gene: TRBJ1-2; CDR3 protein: CASSLVQGAGYGYTF; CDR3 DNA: TGTGCCAGCAGCTTAGTACAGGGGGCAGGGTATGGCTACACCTTC